This TCR beta chain comes out of a study of blood T cell repertoires in COVID-19. At the level of the study: The United States, Italy and Spain provided the acute and convalescent COVID-19 samples.

The table came from immunoSEQ multiplex PCR; TCRdb's copy has only in-frame clones and leaves some out. The sample carries roughly 360,000 clones, roughly four fifths recorded once. Participants were placed into cohorts based on the clinical history they reported. Two negative PCRs, clearance, or symptom resolution characterized the recovered Cohort 3 donors. The CDR3 has 16 amino acids. Per the germline V gene, CDR1 is MNHEY and CDR2 is SVGAGI. Trimming removed 0 bases at V and 3 bases at J, with 13 bases between. J is TRBJ2-3 and V is TRBV6-5; possible D gene TRBD1, 5 bases. Sequencing input: PBMCs or T cells enriched from blood (not recorded which). This sequence was found in a woman aged 50 to 60 who had recovered from COVID-19. The CDR3 protein is CASSYSYGARTDTQYF. CDR3 coding DNA: TGTGCCAGCAGTTACTCATATGGGGCTAGGACAGATACGCAGTATTTT.